Sequencing of this T cell receptor (beta chain) was carried out in a study of blood T cells in healthy people across ages. Approximately 9.1 milliliters was the volume of peripheral blood drawn from each donor. Between the trimmed V and J ends, which lost 5 bases and 6 bases, there was a span of 19 bases. The CDR3 spans 15 residues. With a J-beta primer mix and a sample-barcoded 5' primer, a second PCR ran 7 to 11 cycles. Via MiXCR, TCRdb re-called the 5' RACE reads, giving one row per CDR3 protein. The sample shows about 580,000 distinct CDR3 sequences, 40% to 55% of them seen only once. This clonotype was seen at least ten times.

This chain uses TRBV12-3 or TRBV12-4 with TRBJ1-1, with D hard to call. The source material was blood. This TCR came from an elderly man in good health. The CDR3 DNA is TGTGCCAGCAGTCCCTCCCTATCGACATTCGCTGAAGCTTTCTTT. Protein sequence: CASSPSLSTFAEAFF.